What follows are 4 T cell receptor beta chains derived from one specimen sequenced in a study of blood T cells in healthy people across ages. A second PCR, run for about 7 to 12 cycles, used a sample-barcoded 5' primer plus a J-beta primer mix. TCRdb processed the 5' RACE reads anew with MiXCR; each CDR3 protein has one entry. This sample has roughly 1,300,000 distinct CDR3 sequences; roughly 59% occur once, and the top ten carry 5.5% to 8%. What was sequenced was blood. Source of these receptors: a man aged 18-30 years in good health.

The rearrangement uses TRBV5-1 and TRBJ1-2; D unclear. Germline V gene lookup returns CDR1 SGHRS and CDR2 YFSETQ. V shed 0 bases and J shed 4 bases, with 25 bases lying between them. CDR3 length equals 19 residues. The CDR3 DNA follows: TGCGCCAGCAGCTTGGTGTATGGAGAGAACCTCCCCGACCCCTATGGCTACACCTTC. Amino acids: CASSLVYGENLPDPYGYTF.

The chain is built from TRBV10-3 and TRBJ2-7, with a weak D call TRBD2 (6 bases). V dropped 9 bases and J dropped 1 base, with 16 bases sitting between them. This CDR3 comprises 14 residues. CDR1 is ENHRY, CDR2 SYGVKD, per germline. The CDR3 DNA reads as TGTGCCATAGGATGGGCGGGACGGTCCTACGAGCAGTACTTC. Translation gives CAIGWAGRSYEQYF.

The chain combines TRBV20-1 with TRBJ1-5, with D maybe TRBD1 (5 bases). Germline V gives CDR1 DFQATT, CDR2 SNEGSKA (reference sequence). V was clipped by 0 bases and J by 6 bases, with 27 bases between them. CDR3 length: 19 amino acids. The CDR3 sequence: CSARDTGPSLIGSGQPQHF. In DNA, the CDR3 is TGCAGTGCTAGAGATACGGGACCCTCATTAATAGGGAGTGGTCAGCCCCAGCATTTT.

This chain joins TRBV5-5 and TRBJ1-5; D might be TRBD1 (5 bases). There are 16 residues in the CDR3. Germline CDR1 and CDR2: SGHKS and YYEKEE (reference sequence). The germline V and J ends were trimmed by 1 base and 1 base, with 12 bases remaining between them. As DNA, the CDR3 is TGTGCCAGCAGCTTGAGTGCAGGGCTAAGCAATCAGCCCCAGCATTTT. Residues: CASSLSAGLSNQPQHF.